Presented here are 21 T cell receptor beta chains from one specimen sequenced in a study of identical twins (TCRdb year 2016). The library came from 5' RACE. These reads were obtained on an Illumina HiSeq 2000. TCRdb reran the public reads through fastp at Q25 and MiXCR, keeping productive beta chains. Every entry covers one CDR3 protein and lists the most common genes and DNA from its rows. In all, the sample holds 1,800,000 or so distinct CDR3 sequences, and less than 35% of those were seen once. The ten biggest clones cover about 0.3% of the sample. Sample: cord blood. The receptors were sampled from a newborn girl in good health.

The sample holds a few counts of this clonotype. This chain links TRBV20-1 with TRBJ2-3; the D gene is possibly TRBD2 (6 bases). The CDR3 is 14 residues long. The V end was cut by 4 bases, the J end by 2 bases, with 13 bases between. Per the germline V gene, CDR1 is DFQATT and CDR2 is SNEGSKA (reference sequence). The CDR3 bases are TGCAGTGCTAAAAGCGGGTTATCCACAGATACGCAGTATTTT. It is translated as CSAKSGLSTDTQYF.

V usage is TRBV20-1 and J usage is TRBJ2-1; 11 nucleotides match TRBD2. This CDR3 has 15 amino acids. Germline V gene data show CDR1 as DFQATT and CDR2 as SNEGSKA (reference sequence). Unmatched junction bases numbered 3, after V lost 3 bases and J lost 2 bases. CDR3 coding DNA: TGCAGTGCTAGGGGACTAGCGGAAGCCTACAATGAGCAGTTCTTC. It is translated as CSARGLAEAYNEQFF.

This clonotype was observed a handful of times. This chain's CDR3 is CASSQVYPSYEQYF. DNA for the CDR3: TGTGCCAGCAGCCAAGTGTATCCTAGCTACGAGCAGTACTTC. The J gene is TRBJ2-7, the V gene TRBV3-1, with no clear D. V dropped 1 base and J dropped 3 bases, with 10 bases sitting between them. The CDR3 covers 14 residues. CDR1 is LGHDT, CDR2 YNNKEL, per germline (reference sequence).

The sample holds a few counts of this clonotype. A much more abundant neighbour one base away suggests this may be a read error. The rearrangement joins TRBV6-6 to TRBJ1-2; 10 bases are shared with TRBD1. Germline V gene data show CDR1 as MNHNY and CDR2 as SVGAGI (reference sequence). Trimming took 2 bases from V and 3 from J; bases not matched to a gene: 0. The CDR3 extends over 14 amino acids. CDR3 coding DNA: TGTGCCAGCAGTTACGGGACAGGGGACTATGGCTACACCTTC. Translated, it gives CASSYGTGDYGYTF.

The sample holds one count of this clonotype. Germline is not matched at one junction end, which may reflect a read error. This chain uses TRBV6-6 with TRBJ2-2, with a tentative D call TRBD2 (6 bases). The CDR3 is 14 residues long. Germline loops: CDR1 MNHNY, CDR2 SVGAGI (reference sequence). The CDR3 here is CAGRKEGGTGELFF. DNA of the CDR3: TGTGCCGGCAGAAAGGAGGGTGGTACCGGGGAGCTGTTTTTT.

V is TRBV28 and J is TRBJ2-2, with D tentatively TRBD2 (5 bases). The germline V and J ends were trimmed by 6 bases and 8 bases, with 16 bases remaining between them. The CDR3 consists of 14 residues. Germline V gives CDR1 MDHEN, CDR2 SYDVKM. CDR3 nucleotide sequence: TGTGCCAGCAGACCCAGCGGAATTAGGGGGGAGCTGTTTTTT. Its translation: CASRPSGIRGELFF. Full variable domain (remainder filled in from reference TRBV28 and TRBJ2-2): DVKVTQSSRYLVKRTGEKVFLECVQDMDHENMFWYRQDPGLGLRLIYFSYDVKMKEKGDIPEGYSVSREKKERFSLILESASTNQTSMYLCASRPSGIRGELFFGEGSRLTVL.

The V gene is TRBV12-3 or TRBV12-4, the J gene TRBJ2-7; TRBD2 agrees at 7 bases. Trimming cost V 3 bases and J 1 base; bases outside gene matches: 6. CDR3 length equals 15 residues. The CDR3 nucleotides are TGTGCCAGCAGTTTCGGGCCTAGCGGTTCCTACGAGCAGTACTTC. Protein sequence: CASSFGPSGSYEQYF.

Only a few counts were recorded for this clonotype. CDR3 amino acids: CASYPRFPSLAEYYNEQFF. The DNA of the CDR3 is TGTGCCAGCTACCCCAGGTTCCCGTCTCTAGCGGAGTACTACAATGAGCAGTTCTTC. This chain links TRBV27 with TRBJ2-1; 7 bases agree with TRBD2. This CDR3 is 19 amino acids long. Germline CDR1 and CDR2: MNHEY and SMNVEV (reference sequence). The ends lost 8 bases at V and 3 bases at J; junction bases unmatched: 22.

The rearrangement uses TRBV5-1 and TRBJ2-7, with D possibly TRBD2 on 5 matching bases. The J call is uncertain, as TRBJ2-5 better fits the DNA end. The CDR3 length is 15 residues. The V gene's germline CDR1 is SGHRS and CDR2 YFSETQ. This chain's CDR3 is CASSLGASSEGTQYF. DNA of the CDR3: TGCGCCAGCAGCTTGGGAGCTAGCTCCGAAGGGACCCAGTACTTC.

This chain joins TRBV4-1 and TRBJ2-1, with D unresolved. V dropped 7 bases and J dropped 6 bases, with 13 bases sitting between them. Looked up from germline, CDR1 is MGHRA and CDR2 is YSYEKL. The length of the CDR3 is 13 residues. CDR3 amino acids: CASNWFPGNEQFF. The CDR3 DNA sequence: TGCGCCAGCAATTGGTTCCCGGGCAATGAGCAGTTCTTC.

The V and J genes are TRBV3-1 and TRBJ2-3; the D is unclear. CDR1 and CDR2 (germline): LGHDT, YNNKEL (reference sequence). This CDR3 is built from 15 residues. V lost 1 base to trimming and J lost 7 bases, with 15 bases between them. The CDR3 DNA is TGTGCCAGCAGCCAAGCTTCGTGGATGGAGAATACGCAGTATTTT. Protein: CASSQASWMENTQYF.

This chain joins TRBV7-6 and TRBJ2-3; 7 nucleotides line up with TRBD1. This CDR3 is built from 18 residues. Germline V lookup: CDR1 SGHVS, CDR2 FNYEAQ. V dropped 5 bases and J dropped 2; count of bases not matched to a gene: 16. The CDR3 spells CASSTLLRDSPFTDTQYF. CDR3 coding DNA: TGTGCCAGCAGCACCCTTCTCCGGGACAGCCCTTTCACAGATACGCAGTATTTT.

The chain has TRBV3-1 and TRBJ1-6, with unresolved D. Trimming left V 4 bases short and J 7 bases short, with 20 bases between. The CDR3 loop spans 17 amino acids. The germline V gene has CDR1 LGHDT and CDR2 YNNKEL (reference sequence). The CDR3: CASSPSLRAWANSPLHF. DNA of the CDR3: TGTGCCAGCAGCCCAAGCCTACGAGCATGGGCAAATTCACCCCTCCACTTT.

On this clonotype: This may be a read error, as it is one base from a much larger clone. Here the CDR3 reads CACRKDGRLAGSNIQYF. The DNA of the CDR3 is TGTGCCTGCAGGAAAGATGGAAGACTAGCCGGGTCCAACATTCAGTACTTC. J is TRBJ2-4 and V is TRBV3-1; 7 bases agree with TRBD2. Germline-derived CDR1 and CDR2 are LGHDT and YNNKEL (reference sequence). This CDR3 has 17 amino acids. Looking up the rest from reference TRBV3-1 and TRBJ2-4 gives the full variable domain: DTAVSQTPKYLVTQMGNDKSIKCEQNLGHDTMYWYKQDSKKFLKIMFSYNNKELIINETVPNRFSPKSPDKAHLNLHINSLELGDSAVYFCACRKDGRLAGSNIQYFGAGTRLSVL.

The rearrangement uses TRBV20-1 and TRBJ2-7; 8 bases are a match to TRBD2. CDR3 size: 14 residues. The germline gives CDR1 DFQATT, CDR2 SNEGSKA (reference sequence). The CDR3 loop is CSISRRTSIYEQYF. The CDR3 bases are TGCTCTATCTCGCGGAGGACTAGCATCTACGAGCAGTACTTC.

This chain uses TRBV7-2 with TRBJ2-1, with 8 nucleotides matching TRBD1. The CDR3 runs 14 residues. Germline V gene lookup returns CDR1 SGHTA and CDR2 FQGNSA. The V segment lost 5 bases and the J segment 8 bases; nucleotides outside the gene matches: 8. In DNA, the CDR3 is TGTGCCAGCAGCCCTGGTCTGGACAGGGATGAGCAGTTCTTC. Translating it yields CASSPGLDRDEQFF.

The chain employs TRBV10-3 and TRBJ2-5, with TRBD2 as a possible D gene (7 bases). V lost 10 bases to trimming and J lost 5 bases, with 23 bases between them. CDR3 size: 15 residues. CDR1 and CDR2 from the germline V gene are ENHRY and SYGVKD. The DNA for the CDR3 is TGTGCCACCCTACCTAGCGATAAGGGGGGGGAGACCCAGTACTTC. This sequence encodes CATLPSDKGGETQYF.

The chain links TRBV6-6 to TRBJ2-3; no firm D call. Trimming stripped 3 bases from V and 2 bases from J, with 9 bases between. CDR3 length: 14 amino acids. The germline gives CDR1 MNHNY, CDR2 SVGAGI (reference sequence). This CDR3 reads CASSYKPTTDTQYF. Here the CDR3 DNA reads TGTGCCAGCAGTTATAAGCCTACCACAGATACGCAGTATTTT.

Only a few counts were recorded for this clonotype. The rearrangement links TRBV7-9 to TRBJ2-1; D is undetermined. This CDR3 is 11 amino acids long. V shed 10 bases and J shed 6 bases, with 10 bases lying between them. CDR1 SEHNR and CDR2 FQNEAQ come from the germline V gene (reference sequence). CDR3 in amino acids: CATHVLNEQFF. The CDR3 nucleotides read TGTGCCACACATGTCCTCAATGAGCAGTTCTTC.

This rearrangement joins TRBV5-1 to TRBJ2-1, with D uncertain. Germline CDR1 and CDR2: SGHRS and YFSETQ. V lost 1 base, J lost 10 bases, and 6 bases lay in between. The CDR3 totals 11 residues. In DNA, the CDR3 is TGCGCCAGCAGCTTGAACATCGAGCAGTTCTTC. It codes for CASSLNIEQFF.

The J gene is TRBJ1-4, the V gene TRBV20-1; D possibly corresponds to TRBD1 (6 bases). CDR1 and CDR2 from the germline V gene are DFQATT and SNEGSKA (reference sequence). CDR3 length: 13 amino acids. The V end lost 5 bases, the J end lost 12 bases, and 19 bases lay between the germline ends. The CDR3 coding sequence is TGCAGTGCTCCCCCGGGGCCAAAGGGGGAACTGTTTTTT. Amino acid sequence: CSAPPGPKGELFF.